This entry is about one T cell receptor beta chain. The target antigen is unknown. The assay that was used to sequence DNA from cultured CD4+ T cells was the Oncomine TCR Beta short-read assay. MiXCR, applied by TCRdb to the PCR reads, yields one record per CDR3 protein. The sample has more than 11,000 distinct CDR3 sequences, 29% seen once. The treatment is: approximately nine-day PBMC culture with coronavirus spike peptide pools or control peptides (ViraFEST assay). This entry is derived from a study of vaccination and CD4 T cells after COVID-19. Study-wide background: Post-COVID samples were collected a median about 94 days following diagnosis, spanning 35 to 161.

V dropped 2 bases and J dropped 7 bases, with 8 bases sitting between them. Germline assignment: CDR1 ENHRY and CDR2 SYGVKD. The CDR3 extends over 13 amino acids. The study, taken as a whole, reports: Convalescent patients had a median roughly 84% of post-vaccine SARS-CoV-2-reactive clones that were detected only after vaccination, not before it. Spike mono-reactivity applied to 304 of 307 vaccine-specific clones detected in convalescent patients. Only relatively few convalescent patients were studied, and early post-infection timepoints were not analyzed.

This sequence originates from a human donor who received a COVID-19 vaccine. The starting material was CD4+ T cells from blood, cultured in vitro, obtained before SARS-CoV-2 vaccination. The chain uses TRBV10-3 and TRBJ2-2; no definite D call. CDR3 sequence: CAISEHGDGELFF. The CDR3 nucleotides read TGTGCCATCAGTGAGCATGGGGACGGGGAGCTGTTTTTT.